This T cell receptor (beta chain) was captured by sequencing in a study of T cells in tuberculosis. Study context: IGRA-negative adolescents, IGRA-positive adolescents with latent tuberculosis and adults with active tuberculosis formed this South African cohort. Study-level findings and limits: Smaller distances to GMM-specific TCRs suggested their expansion in active tuberculosis. GEM motif frequencies gave 55% to 75% accuracy; the GMM repertoire gave almost 90%. Smaller alpha distances in active tuberculosis partly reflected shorter CDR3-alpha lengths.

From germline, CDR1 is MNHNS and CDR2 SASEGT. This CDR3 region has 16 residues. V lost 4 bases, J lost 6 bases, and 20 bases lay in between. Clones were read by immunoSEQ multiplex PCR, and TCRdb kept only the in-frame ones, dropping some. There are around 26,000 clones in the sample; nearly 97% occur only once, and less than 10% lies in the top ten. As to this clone: Its specificity is unknown.

Sample: PBMCs. This chain joins TRBV6-1 and TRBJ2-3; D perhaps matches TRBD1 (5 bases). This sequence was found in a donor aged 10-29 years with latent tuberculosis or without tuberculosis infection. In DNA form, the CDR3 reads TGTGCCAGCAGTGGGTCTACACCTACCCCAGGGGATACGCAGTATTTT. Its translation: CASSGSTPTPGDTQYF.